This T cell receptor (beta chain) was sequenced for a study of blood T cell repertoires in COVID-19. Study details: T cells, B-cell-depleted T cells, or PBMCs provided the cDNA or gDNA that served as material.

Per the original methods: Reference gene primer amplification yielded estimated nucleated cell counts. Using immunoSEQ multiplex PCR, the repertoire was profiled, and TCRdb retains in-frame clones only, with some absent. D and trimming were read from the DNA, whereas the V and J calls and clone size are those reported in that table. This table holds around 250,000 clones, roughly 83% found once. The receptor was derived from an elderly man with acute or convalescent COVID-19. Sequences were obtained from peripheral blood.

CDR3 protein: CASSLIIGTGGGNTIYF. The CDR3 nucleotides are TGTGCCAGCAGTTTAATTATCGGGACAGGGGGAGGAAACACCATATATTTT. V gene TRBV28 combines with J gene TRBJ1-3; 11 bases are shared with TRBD1. Trimming at V came to 2 bases and at J to 4 bases, leaving 7 bases not matched to a gene. CDR1 MDHEN and CDR2 SYDVKM come from the germline V gene. The CDR3 runs to 17 residues.